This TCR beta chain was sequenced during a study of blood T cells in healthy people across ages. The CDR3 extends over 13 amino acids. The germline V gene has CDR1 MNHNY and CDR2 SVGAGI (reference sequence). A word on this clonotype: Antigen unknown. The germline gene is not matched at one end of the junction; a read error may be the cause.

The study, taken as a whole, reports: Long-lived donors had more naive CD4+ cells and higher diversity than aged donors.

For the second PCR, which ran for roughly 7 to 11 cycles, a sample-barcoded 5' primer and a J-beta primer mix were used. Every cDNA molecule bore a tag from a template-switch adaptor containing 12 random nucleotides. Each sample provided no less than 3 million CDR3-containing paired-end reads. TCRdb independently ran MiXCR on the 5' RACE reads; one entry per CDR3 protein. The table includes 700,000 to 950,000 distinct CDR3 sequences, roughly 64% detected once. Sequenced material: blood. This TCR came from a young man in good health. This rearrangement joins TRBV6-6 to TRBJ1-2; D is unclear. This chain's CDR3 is CASRPDMSYGYTF. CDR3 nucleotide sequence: TGTGCCAGCAGACCCGACATGTCCTATGGATACACCTTC.